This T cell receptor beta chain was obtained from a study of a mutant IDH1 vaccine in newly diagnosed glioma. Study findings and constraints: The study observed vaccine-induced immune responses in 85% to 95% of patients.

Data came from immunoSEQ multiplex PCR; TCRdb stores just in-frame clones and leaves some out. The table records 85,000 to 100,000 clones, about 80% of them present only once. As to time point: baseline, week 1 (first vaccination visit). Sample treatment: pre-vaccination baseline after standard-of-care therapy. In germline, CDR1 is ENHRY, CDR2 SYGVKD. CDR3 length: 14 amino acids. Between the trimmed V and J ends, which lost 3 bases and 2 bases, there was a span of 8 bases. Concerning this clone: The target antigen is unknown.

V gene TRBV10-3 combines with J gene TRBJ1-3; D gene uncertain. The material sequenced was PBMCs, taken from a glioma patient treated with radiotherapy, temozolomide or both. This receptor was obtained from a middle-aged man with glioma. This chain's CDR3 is CAISDGQAGNTIYF. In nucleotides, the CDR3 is TGTGCCATCAGTGACGGGCAGGCTGGAAACACCATATATTTT.